Listed below are T cell receptor beta chains from one sample, sequenced in a study of CD8 T cells in Susac syndrome. Each CDR3 protein gets one entry after TCRdb re-called the immunoSEQ multiplex PCR reads with MiXCR. Counted here are approximately 150,000 distinct CDR3 sequences, around 93% occurring once; the ten biggest clones make up around 0.097%. Sequencing was done on a sample of CD4+ T cells from PBMCs. Every receptor here comes from a human donor with multiple sclerosis. The CDR3 runs from the conserved cysteine through the conserved F or W. The D gene is left open where the match is weak. Size values are once, few and many counts, or a class for expanded clones, and some rows have none.

-	TRBJ1-5	-	TRBV20-1	TGCAGTGCTAGTCGCCTCGGGCAGCCCCAGCATTTT	CSASRLGQPQHF
-	TRBJ1-5	-	TRBV11-2	TGTGCCAGCAGCCTTGCTCAGCAACAGCCCCAGCATTTT	CASSLAQQQPQHF
TRBD1	TRBJ1-5	-	TRBV27	TGTGCCAGCAGTTCGGGACAGGGGGGGTTTGGCAATCAGCCCCAGCATTTT	CASSSGQGGFGNQPQHF
-	TRBJ2-5	-	TRBV20-1	TGCAGTGCTAACATCATGGGACAGCTAGCGGAGACCCAGTACTTC	CSANIMGQLAETQYF
-	TRBJ1-5	-	TRBV19	TGTGCCTCAAGAGAGGGGAAGGGTCGCAATCAGCCCCAGCATTTT	CASREGKGRNQPQHF
-	TRBJ2-4	-	TRBV19	TGTGCCAGTAGTACCGGGCTGGCCCCTGTAGCCAAAAACATTCAGTACTTC	CASSTGLAPVAKNIQYF
-	TRBJ1-1	-	TRBV7-3	TGTGCCAGCAGCCCCAATGGCAGGGCGAACACTGAAGCTTTCTTT	CASSPNGRANTEAFF
TRBD2	TRBJ2-1	-	TRBV4-3	TGCGCCAGCAGCACCCGCGGGGGGCGAAGCTCCTACAATGAGCAGTTCTTC	CASSTRGGRSSYNEQFF
-	TRBJ1-5	-	TRBV9	TGTGCCAGCGGCCGTACGTATGATCAGCCCCAGCATTTT	CASGRTYDQPQHF
-	TRBJ2-1	once	TRBV21-1	TGTGCCAGCAGCAAAGCGGCTAGGGGTACGAACAATGAGCAGTTCTTC	CASSKAARGTNNEQFF
-	TRBJ2-1	-	TRBV5-4	TGTGCCAGCAGCTCCCAGCGGTACAATGAGCAGTTCTTC	CASSSQRYNEQFF
-	TRBJ2-3	-	TRBV20-1	TGCAGTGCTAGAGAAGGACCAGACACAGATACGCAGTATTTT	CSAREGPDTDTQYF
-	TRBJ2-5	-	TRBV24-1	TGTGCCACCAGTGATATTCAGCGATCACAAGAGACCCAGTACTTC	CATSDIQRSQETQYF
-	TRBJ1-3	-	TRBV6-5	TGTGCCAGCAGTTACTCGACGATAAACTCTGGAAACACCATATATTTT	CASSYSTINSGNTIYF
TRBD1	TRBJ2-2	-	TRBV6-1	TGTGCCACCGGGCCCCAACAGGGGTCCGGGGAGCTGTTTTTT	CATGPQQGSGELFF
-	TRBJ2-7	-	TRBV2	TGTGCCAGCAGTGGGTCTCGGGAGCAGTACTTC	CASSGSREQYF
TRBD1	TRBJ1-5	once	TRBV19	TGTGCCAGTAGTACTACCGGGACAGGGACGACTCAGCCCCAGCATTTT	CASSTTGTGTTQPQHF
-	TRBJ1-2	-	TRBV24-1	TGTGCCACCAGTGATTCAGAGGGAATCTATGGCTACACCTTC	CATSDSEGIYGYTF
TRBD1	TRBJ1-6	-	TRBV18	TGTGCCAGCTCACGTACGACAGGGAAAGAATCACCCCTCCACTTT	CASSRTTGKESPLHF
TRBD2	TRBJ2-1	-	TRBV12-3/TRBV12-4	TGTGCCAGCAGTGTTCGACTAGCGGGGGGGAAGAATGAGCAGTTCTTC	CASSVRLAGGKNEQFF
-	TRBJ2-4	-	TRBV5-6	TGTGCCAGCAGCTTCCCAGGGGAATCGTCTCGTCCTAGCAAAAACATTCAGTACTTC	CASSFPGESSRPSKNIQYF
-	TRBJ1-2	-	TRBV20-1	TGCAGTGCCTCTCTGGCTTCCTATGGCTACACCTTC	CSASLASYGYTF
-	TRBJ1-1	-	TRBV30	TGTGCCTGGACCCCTCAAATGAACACTGAAGCTTTCTTT	CAWTPQMNTEAFF
-	TRBJ1-2	-	TRBV28	TGTGCCAGCAGTTTGCGGATGGTCTATGGCTACACCTTC	CASSLRMVYGYTF
-	TRBJ2-3	-	TRBV19	TGTGCCAGTAGTCCCATACTAGCCCGAAGCACAGATACGCAGTATTTT	CASSPILARSTDTQYF
TRBD1	TRBJ2-1	-	TRBV30	TGTGCCTGGGACAGGGGGGGTTTGGATGAGCAGTTCTTC	CAWDRGGLDEQFF
-	TRBJ1-5	-	TRBV4-1	TGCGCCAGCAGCCAAGAGCCGGGGGATCAGCCCCAGCATTTT	CASSQEPGDQPQHF
-	TRBJ1-5	-	TRBV6-2/TRBV6-3	TGTGCCAGCAGTGGCCTAGACGTTCGGCCCCAGCATTTT	CASSGLDVRPQHF
-	TRBJ2-6	once	TRBV5-1	TGCGCCAGCAGCACCAGGACAGCTGGGGCCAACGTCCTGACTTTC	CASSTRTAGANVLTF
-	TRBJ2-1	-	TRBV4-1	TGCGCCAGCAGCCAAGGAATGGATACTAGCTCCTACAATGAGCAGTTCTTC	CASSQGMDTSSYNEQFF
-	TRBJ2-5	-	TRBV29-1	TGCAGCACTGAGGCGGTACAAGAGACCCAGTACTTC	CSTEAVQETQYF
-	TRBJ1-5	-	TRBV6-5	TGTGCCAGCAGTTACTCCCCTCCGGGACACAGCAATCAGCCCCAGCATTTT	CASSYSPPGHSNQPQHF
-	TRBJ2-1	-	TRBV7-8	TGTGCCAGCAGCGCAGGCCTGGGTAAGGGAAATGAGCAGTTCTTC	CASSAGLGKGNEQFF
TRBD1	TRBJ2-3	-	TRBV20-1	TGCAGTGCTAGAGATGGGACAGGTGTCACAGATACGCAGTATTTT	CSARDGTGVTDTQYF
TRBD1	TRBJ1-1	-	TRBV7-9	TGTGCCAGCATCACACAGGGGACGAGCACTGAAGCTTTCTTT	CASITQGTSTEAFF
TRBD2	TRBJ2-1	-	TRBV2	TGTGCCAGCAGTGGGCTAGCGGGGGTCTACAATGAGCAGTTCTTC	CASSGLAGVYNEQFF
TRBD2	TRBJ2-3	-	TRBV20-1	TGCAGCAAAGGGACGGGGGGGAACACAGATACGCAGTATTTT	CSKGTGGNTDTQYF
-	TRBJ1-2	-	TRBV5-1	TGCGCCAGCAGCTTGGAGGGGAACTATGGCTACACCTTC	CASSLEGNYGYTF
TRBD1	TRBJ1-2	-	TRBV20-1	TGCAGTGCTCTCCGGACAGGAACTAACTATGGCTACACCTTC	CSALRTGTNYGYTF
-	TRBJ2-3	-	TRBV5-4	TGTGCCAGCAGCTTGGATCAGCGATTCACAGATACGCAGTATTTT	CASSLDQRFTDTQYF
-	TRBJ2-7	-	TRBV27	TGTGCCAGCAGGCTCTCGGGCGGCAAGGAGCAGTACTTC	CASRLSGGKEQYF
-	TRBJ2-7	-	TRBV7-2	TGTGCCAGCAGCTTAGATCCACTTTACTCCTACGAGCAGTACTTC	CASSLDPLYSYEQYF